A selection of T cell receptor beta chains follows, all from one sample in a study of blood T cells in healthy people across ages. TCRdb reanalysed the 5' RACE reads using MiXCR and keeps one entry per CDR3 protein. This table holds about 570,000 distinct CDR3 sequences, approximately 30% found once. Sequencing was done on a sample of blood. The receptors shown here come from a woman aged 70 to 79 in good health. Each CDR3 is given with its conserved first and last residue. A D gene is named only where the DNA matches it firmly. Expanded clones are given a class, and other clones once, few, many or no size at all.

D: .
size: .
J: TRBJ2-5
V: TRBV18
CDR3: CASSPSGLGTETQYF
DNA: TGTGCCAGCTCACCATCGGGACTCGGGACGGAGACCCAGTACTTC

D: TRBD2
size: few
J: TRBJ2-5
V: TRBV10-3
CDR3: CAISEGLAGAETQYF
DNA: TGTGCCATCAGTGAGGGACTAGCGGGGGCTGAGACCCAGTACTTC

D: TRBD1
size: few
J: TRBJ1-6
V: TRBV7-8
CDR3: CASSPGTAPWSPLHF
DNA: TGTGCCAGCAGCCCCGGGACAGCCCCTTGGTCACCCCTCCACTTT

D: .
size: few
J: TRBJ1-4
V: TRBV20-1
CDR3: CSALREGRLEKLFF
DNA: TGCAGTGCTCTCCGAGAGGGTAGACTCGAAAAACTGTTTTTT

D: .
size: few
J: TRBJ2-5
V: TRBV5-6
CDR3: CASSLDGVWTQYF
DNA: TGTGCCAGCAGCTTGGACGGAGTATGGACCCAGTACTTC

D: .
size: .
J: TRBJ1-2
V: TRBV29-1
CDR3: CSVFGLSYGYTF
DNA: TGCAGCGTTTTCGGCCTGTCCTATGGCTACACCTTC

D: TRBD1
size: .
J: TRBJ2-3
V: TRBV7-9
CDR3: CASSDRDRELADTQYF
DNA: TGTGCCAGCAGCGACCGGGACAGGGAGTTAGCAGATACGCAGTATTTT

D: .
size: once
J: TRBJ1-3
V: TRBV29-1
CDR3: CSVEDLGGNTIYF
DNA: TGCAGCGTTGAAGATCTGGGAGGAAACACCATATATTTT

D: TRBD2
size: few
J: TRBJ2-7
V: TRBV29-1
CDR3: CSAYLSGSICEQYF
DNA: TGCAGCGCGTACCTTAGCGGGAGTATCTGCGAGCAGTACTTC

D: .
size: few
J: TRBJ2-6
V: TRBV24-1
CDR3: CATSDGSPGANVLTF
DNA: TGTGCCACCAGTGATGGTTCTCCTGGGGCCAACGTCCTGACTTTC

D: .
size: .
J: TRBJ1-2
V: TRBV5-6
CDR3: CASSTPWPGYGYAF
DNA: TGTGCCAGCAGTACCCCGTGGCCGGGCTATGGCTACGCCTTC

D: .
size: .
J: TRBJ2-1
V: TRBV7-2
CDR3: CASSLGGHSSYNEQFF
DNA: TGTGCCAGCAGCTTAGGTGGACACAGCTCCTACAATGAGCAGTTCTTC

D: .
size: .
J: TRBJ1-2
V: TRBV6-5
CDR3: CASRYFRGYGYTF
DNA: TGTGCCAGCAGATATTTCAGGGGCTATGGCTACACCTTC

D: .
size: few
J: TRBJ2-4
V: TRBV5-1
CDR3: CASSGQGLAKNIQYF
DNA: TGCGCCAGCAGTGGTCAGGGGCTAGCCAAAAACATTCAGTACTTC

D: .
size: few
J: TRBJ2-1
V: TRBV3-1
CDR3: CASSQDRAVSSYNEQFF
DNA: TGTGCCAGCAGCCAAGATAGGGCGGTGAGCTCCTACAATGAGCAGTTCTTC

D: .
size: .
J: TRBJ1-2
V: TRBV25-1
CDR3: CASSESHRLANYGYTF
DNA: TGTGCCAGCAGTGAAAGTCACCGACTCGCTAACTATGGCTACACCTTC

D: TRBD1
size: .
J: TRBJ1-4
V: TRBV7-9
CDR3: CASSFPSTGDFREKLFF
DNA: TGTGCCAGCAGCTTCCCATCAACAGGGGACTTTAGGGAAAAACTGTTTTTT

D: TRBD1
size: few
J: TRBJ1-4
V: TRBV15
CDR3: CATSVGQGALEKLFF
DNA: TGTGCCACCAGCGTGGGACAGGGGGCCCTTGAAAAACTGTTTTTT

D: .
size: .
J: TRBJ1-2
V: TRBV7-2
CDR3: CASSLHVGEVGHGYTF
DNA: TGTGCCAGCAGCCTGCACGTCGGGGAGGTCGGCCATGGCTACACCTTC

D: .
size: .
J: TRBJ2-7
V: TRBV5-1
CDR3: CASSLDREGEQYF
DNA: TGCGCCAGCAGCTTGGACAGGGAAGGCGAGCAGTACTTC

D: .
size: .
J: TRBJ1-4
V: TRBV20-1
CDR3: CSAPPGGATNEKLFF
DNA: TGCAGTGCCCCCCCTGGGGGTGCAACTAATGAAAAACTGTTTTTT

D: .
size: many
J: TRBJ1-2
V: TRBV7-8
CDR3: CASSLDRVGGYTF
DNA: TGTGCCAGCAGCTTAGACAGGGTCGGTGGCTACACCTTC

D: TRBD1
size: .
J: TRBJ2-3
V: TRBV18
CDR3: CASSPPGQGNTDTQYF
DNA: TGTGCCAGCTCGCCTCCGGGACAGGGGAACACAGATACGCAGTATTTT

D: .
size: .
J: TRBJ2-1
V: TRBV11-2
CDR3: CASSFRVLGGDEQFF
DNA: TGTGCCAGCAGCTTTCGGGTCCTGGGCGGGGATGAGCAGTTCTTC

D: .
size: .
J: TRBJ1-2
V: TRBV11-3
CDR3: CASSFRGGGKNYGYTF
DNA: TGTGCCAGCAGCTTCCGAGGGGGAGGGAAAAACTATGGCTACACCTTC

D: .
size: .
J: TRBJ2-1
V: TRBV5-6
CDR3: CATVRVSGLGEQFF
DNA: TGTGCCACCGTCAGGGTGAGCGGCTTAGGTGAGCAGTTCTTC

D: .
size: .
J: TRBJ2-1
V: TRBV4-3
CDR3: CASSQDRSFRYNEQFF
DNA: TGCGCCAGCAGCCAAGACCGTTCTTTTCGTTACAATGAGCAGTTCTTC

D: .
size: .
J: TRBJ1-4
V: TRBV5-1
CDR3: CASSLEGREMSTNEKLFF
DNA: TGCGCCAGCAGCTTGGAGGGCAGGGAAATGTCCACTAATGAAAAACTGTTTTTT

D: .
size: .
J: TRBJ1-1
V: TRBV3-1
CDR3: CASSQVSRDTEAFF
DNA: TGTGCCAGCAGCCAAGTATCCAGGGACACTGAAGCTTTCTTT

D: TRBD1
size: few
J: TRBJ2-5
V: TRBV9
CDR3: CASSARTGSYETQYF
DNA: TGTGCCAGCAGCGCCCGGACAGGGTCGTACGAGACCCAGTACTTC

D: TRBD1
size: few
J: TRBJ1-3
V: TRBV7-2
CDR3: CASSLQSGGETIYF
DNA: TGTGCCAGCAGCTTACAGTCAGGGGGCGAAACCATATATTTT

D: TRBD1
size: few
J: TRBJ1-2
V: TRBV20-1
CDR3: CSALRGGNGYTF
DNA: TGCAGTGCCCTCAGGGGGGGGAACGGCTACACCTTC

D: TRBD1
size: .
J: TRBJ2-7
V: TRBV18
CDR3: CASSPGGTGDFYEQYF
DNA: TGTGCCAGCTCACCGGGGGGGACAGGGGATTTCTACGAGCAGTACTTC

D: .
size: few
J: TRBJ2-1
V: TRBV14
CDR3: CASSPLGTYNEQFF
DNA: TGTGCCAGCAGCCCTCTCGGGACCTACAATGAGCAGTTCTTC

D: TRBD2
size: .
J: TRBJ2-3
V: TRBV29-1
CDR3: CSATSGGGTDTQYF
DNA: TGCAGCGCCACGTCCGGGGGGGGCACAGATACGCAGTATTTT